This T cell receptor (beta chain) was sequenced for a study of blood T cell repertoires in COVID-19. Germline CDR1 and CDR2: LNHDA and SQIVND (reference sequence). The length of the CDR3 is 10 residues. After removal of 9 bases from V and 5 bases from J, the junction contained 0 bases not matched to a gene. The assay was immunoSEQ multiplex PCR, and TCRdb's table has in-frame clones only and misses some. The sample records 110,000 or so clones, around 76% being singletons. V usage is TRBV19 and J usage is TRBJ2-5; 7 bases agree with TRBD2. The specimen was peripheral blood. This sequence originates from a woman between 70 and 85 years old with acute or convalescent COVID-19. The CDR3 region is CASGRETQYF. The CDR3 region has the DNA TGTGCCAGCGGGAGGGAGACCCAGTACTTC.